This T cell receptor beta chain was identified during a study of post-analysis software for immune sequencing data. On the study more broadly: Several disease courses (relapsing-remitting, secondary progressive and progressive-relapsing) of multiple sclerosis were included.

In the case of this clonotype: What it binds is not known.

Study-level points and caveats: Strong co-clustering by F measure was seen for same-batch samples. Among multiple sclerosis patients, normalized Chao1 diversity was significantly below that of controls.

The TCR beta cDNA libraries contained unique molecular identifiers. When about 0.9 to 11 million T cells were used, they gave a few hundred thousand cDNA molecules. TCRdb fed the PCR reads into MiXCR, producing one record per CDR3 protein. The profile shows approximately 770,000 distinct CDR3 sequences, just over 45% of them singletons. Sequenced sample: blood. The receptor's source is a girl aged 5-17 years with multiple sclerosis.

CDR3 residues: CASSFTQGNYGYTF. Written as DNA, the CDR3 is TGTGCCAGCAGCTTCACCCAGGGGAACTATGGCTACACCTTC. The V call is TRBV7-2, the J call TRBJ1-2, with a possible D match to TRBD1 (6 bases). The germline CDR1 and CDR2 sequences are SGHTA and FQGNSA. The CDR3 consists of 14 residues. V lost 3 bases and J 2 bases, leaving 10 bases between the germline ends.